The next 5 T cell receptor beta chains were all read from a single sample in a study of beta chain features in type 1 diabetes. cDNA synthesis used the whole RNA isolate, giving expressed TCRB sequences. Sequencing was performed with immunoSEQ multiplex PCR; in TCRdb, only in-frame clones are kept and a portion is missing. The sample includes 350,000 or so clones, about 20% of them seen just once. Sample: naive CD4+ T cells from blood. Receptors were obtained from a young woman in good health.

This clone was seen more than once but under ten times. V gene TRBV5-1 combines with J gene TRBJ2-5, with D perhaps matching TRBD1 (5 bases). Trimming left V 5 bases short and J 5 bases short, with 13 bases between. Germline CDR1 is SGHRS and CDR2 is YFSETQ. This CDR3 has 13 amino acids. DNA for the CDR3: TGCGCCAGCAGGGCCCAGGGTGATGAGACCCAGTACTTC. This codes for CASRAQGDETQYF. Supplemented by reference TRBV5-1 and TRBJ2-5, the full variable domain reads KAGVTQTPRYLIKTRGQQVTLSCSPISGHRSVSWYQQTPGQGLQFLFEYFSETQRNKGNFPGRFSGRQFSNSRSEMNVSTLELGDSALYLCASRAQGDETQYFGPGTRLLVL.

The chain employs TRBV2 and TRBJ1-5, with 10 bases identical to TRBD1. Per the germline V gene, CDR1 is SNHLY and CDR2 is FYNNEI. V trimming: 2 bases; J trimming: 7 bases; junction bases outside the gene matches: 8. The length of the CDR3 is 16 residues. The CDR3 DNA reads TGTGCCAGCAGTGAATTGGGACAGGGGTCAGGCCAGCCCCAGCATTTT. Its protein is CASSELGQGSGQPQHF.

This clone was counted only a few times. This chain joins TRBV7-9 and TRBJ2-7, with D perhaps matching TRBD1 (7 bases). In germline, CDR1 is SEHNR, CDR2 FQNEAQ (reference sequence). Trimming stripped 4 bases from V and 4 bases from J, with 14 bases between. CDR3 length: 14 amino acids. This CDR3 is CASSWGDRDYEQYF. CDR3 sequence (DNA): TGTGCCAGCAGCTGGGGGGACAGAGATTACGAGCAGTACTTC.

J is TRBJ2-7 and V is TRBV6-5; TRBD1 aligns across 10 bases. The length of the CDR3 is 13 residues. V was clipped by 5 bases and J by 6 bases; unmatched bases: 4. In germline, CDR1 is MNHEY, CDR2 SVGAGI. CDR3 sequence (DNA): TGTGCCAGCAGTACCCGGACAGGGGGCGAGCAGTACTTC. Its translation is CASSTRTGGEQYF.

This clone was seen a handful of times. The V call is TRBV5-6, the J call TRBJ2-1, with D unclear. The CDR3 has 12 amino acids. Per germline, CDR1 SGHDT and CDR2 YYEEEE. The V gene lost 4 bases and the J gene lost 4 bases, with 6 bases spanning the gap. CDR3 in amino acids: CASSREYNEQFF. The CDR3 DNA sequence: TGTGCCAGCAGCCGAGAATACAATGAGCAGTTCTTC.